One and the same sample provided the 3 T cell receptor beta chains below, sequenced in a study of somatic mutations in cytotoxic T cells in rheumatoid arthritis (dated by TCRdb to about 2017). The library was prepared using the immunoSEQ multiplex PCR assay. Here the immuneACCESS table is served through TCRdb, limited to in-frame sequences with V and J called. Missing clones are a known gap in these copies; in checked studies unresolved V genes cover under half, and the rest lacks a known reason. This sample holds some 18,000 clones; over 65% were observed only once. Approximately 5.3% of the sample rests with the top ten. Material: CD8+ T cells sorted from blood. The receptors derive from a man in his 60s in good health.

The CDR3 here is CASSDRPGSGEQYF. As DNA, the CDR3 is TGCGCCAGCAGTGATCGTCCGGGATCGGGCGAGCAGTACTTC. The V and J genes are TRBV10-2 and TRBJ2-7; a weak D match, TRBD2 (5 bases). Germline-derived CDR1 and CDR2 are WSHSY and SAAADI. This CDR3 region has 14 residues. V shed 3 bases and J shed 6 bases, with 15 bases lying between them.

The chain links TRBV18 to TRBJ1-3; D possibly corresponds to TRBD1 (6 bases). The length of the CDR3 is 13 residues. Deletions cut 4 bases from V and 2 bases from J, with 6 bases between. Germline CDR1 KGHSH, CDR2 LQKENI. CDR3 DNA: TGTGCCAGCTCACAGGGGGCTGGAAACACCATATATTTT. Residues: CASSQGAGNTIYF.

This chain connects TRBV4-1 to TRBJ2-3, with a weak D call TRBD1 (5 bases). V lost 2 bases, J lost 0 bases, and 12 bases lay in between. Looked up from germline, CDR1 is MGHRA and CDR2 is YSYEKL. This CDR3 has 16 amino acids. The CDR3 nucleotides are TGCGCCAGCAGCCAATCTGTGGGGCCCAGCACAGATACGCAGTATTTT. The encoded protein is CASSQSVGPSTDTQYF.